This TCR beta chain was found in a study of T cells in Graves' hyperthyroidism and ophthalmopathy. The study's findings and limits: Blood also contained most expanded thyroid clonotypes above 0.001.

Germline trimming cut 2 bases from V and 6 bases from J; bases unmatched to any gene: 7. The CDR3 covers 14 residues. Per germline, CDR1 GTSNPN and CDR2 SVGIG (reference sequence). This clonotype was counted ten times or more. Its antigen is unknown. TCR beta CDR3 region amplification was performed from RNA transcripts. First-round RT-PCR of the TCR CDR3 relied on the HTBI primer set. Each CDR3 protein gets one entry after TCRdb re-called the multiplex PCR reads with MiXCR. The top ten hold about 14% of the sample, which has more than 450,000 distinct CDR3 sequences, approximately 15% seen once. Subjects aged 18 to 65 presented with newly diagnosed hyperthyroidism of less than 2 months' duration.

The specimen was blood. J is TRBJ1-2 and V is TRBV30, with TRBD1 identical over 9 bases. The TCR originated in a woman between 40 and 55 years old with Graves' hyperthyroidism. This chain's CDR3 is CAWSFPTGGHGYTF. The CDR3 DNA reads TGTGCCTGGAGTTTTCCGACAGGGGGTCATGGCTACACCTTC. The complete variable domain, with remaining parts taken from reference TRBV30 and TRBJ1-2, reads SQTIHQWPATLVQPVGSPLSLECTVEGTSNPNLYWYRQAAGRGLQLLFYSVGIGQISSEVPQNLSASRPQDRQFILSSKKLLLSDSGFYLCAWSFPTGGHGYTFGSGTRLTVV.